This T cell receptor beta chain was identified in a study of T-cell reconstitution after alpha-beta-depleted transplantation in children. Study-level points and caveats: Among T cells one year after transplant, newly produced cells accounted for most counts and diversity. Several hundred graft clones that had expanded were reportedly the source of alpha-beta T cells about two months after transplant. Elevated TCRbeta diversity at day 60 was traced, in some patients, to surviving recipient T cells and thymic progenitors.

Points on this clonotype: Its antigen is currently unknown.

Library preparation (for TCRbeta) was performed with unique molecular identifiers. TCRdb itself ran the PCR reads through MiXCR, one entry per CDR3 protein. This sample has some 150,000 distinct CDR3 sequences; around 8.5% occur once, and the top ten carry 18%. V lost 5 bases to trimming and J lost 8 bases; unmatched junction nucleotides: 7. CDR1 and CDR2 from the germline V gene are SGHTA and FQGTGA. The CDR3 has 15 residues. Sequenced material: PBMCs, mostly from graft donor cells, taken 180 days after TCRalphabeta/CD19-depleted stem cell transplant. The origin of this receptor is a female patient between 2 and 15 years old who had a stem cell transplant for congenital amegakaryocytic thrombocytopenia, so the T cells may come from the graft donor. V and J are TRBV7-3 and TRBJ2-1; 12 positions agree with TRBD2. The CDR3 DNA sequence: TGTGCCAGCAGCCTAGGACTAGCGGGATTGGATGAGCAGTTCTTC. Translation gives CASSLGLAGLDEQFF.